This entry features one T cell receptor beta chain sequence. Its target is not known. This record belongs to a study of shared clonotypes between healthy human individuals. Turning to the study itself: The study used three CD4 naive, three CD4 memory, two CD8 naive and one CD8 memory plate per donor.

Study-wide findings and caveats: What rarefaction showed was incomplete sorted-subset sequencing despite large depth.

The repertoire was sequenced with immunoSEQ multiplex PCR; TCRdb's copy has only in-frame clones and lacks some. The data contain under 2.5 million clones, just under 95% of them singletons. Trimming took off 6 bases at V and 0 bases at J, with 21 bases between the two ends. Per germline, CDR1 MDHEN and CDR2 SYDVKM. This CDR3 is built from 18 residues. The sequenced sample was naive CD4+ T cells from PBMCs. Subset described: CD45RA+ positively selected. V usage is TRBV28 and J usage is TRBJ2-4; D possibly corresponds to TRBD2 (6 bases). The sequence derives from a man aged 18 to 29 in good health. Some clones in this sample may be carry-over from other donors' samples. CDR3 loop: CASSGGRGGRLAKNIQYF. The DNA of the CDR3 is TGTGCCAGCAGCGGGGGACGGGGCGGACGATTAGCCAAAAACATTCAGTACTTC.